The subject of this entry is one T cell receptor beta chain. The sample belongs to a study of blood T cell repertoires in COVID-19. On the study more broadly: In each case, the material was cDNA or gDNA derived from T cells, B-cell-depleted T cells, or PBMCs.

TCRdb's copy holds only in-frame clones and misses some; the assay was immunoSEQ multiplex PCR. The table lists a few hundred thousand clones, about 90% of them singletons. CDR3 size: 14 residues. CDR1 and CDR2 (germline): GTSNPN, SVGIG (reference sequence). V gave up 5 bases and J gave up 0 bases, with 11 bases separating them. The origin of this receptor is a woman aged 30 to 39 who had recovered from COVID-19. The source material was peripheral blood. The chain is built from TRBV30 and TRBJ1-3; D is undetermined. CDR3 sequence (DNA): TGTGCCTGGGAAAACAGACGCTCTGGAAACACCATATATTTT. This sequence encodes CAWENRRSGNTIYF.